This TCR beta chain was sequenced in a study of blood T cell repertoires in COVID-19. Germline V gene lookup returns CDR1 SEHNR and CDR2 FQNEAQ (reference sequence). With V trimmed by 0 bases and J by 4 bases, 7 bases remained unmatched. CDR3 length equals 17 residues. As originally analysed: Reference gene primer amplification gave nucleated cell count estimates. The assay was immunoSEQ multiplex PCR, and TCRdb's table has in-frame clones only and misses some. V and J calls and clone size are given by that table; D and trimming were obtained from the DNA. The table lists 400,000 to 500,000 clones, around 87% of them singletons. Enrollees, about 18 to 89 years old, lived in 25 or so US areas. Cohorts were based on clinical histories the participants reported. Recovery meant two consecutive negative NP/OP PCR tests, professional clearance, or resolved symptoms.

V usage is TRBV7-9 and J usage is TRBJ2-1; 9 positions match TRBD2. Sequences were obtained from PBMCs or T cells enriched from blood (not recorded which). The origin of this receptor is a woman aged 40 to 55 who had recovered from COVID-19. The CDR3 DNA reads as TGTGCCAGCAGCTTAGCGCTAACAGCGGGAGGTTACAATGAGCAGTTCTTC. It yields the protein CASSLALTAGGYNEQFF.